This note documents a single T cell receptor beta chain sequence. Its antigen is undetermined. Profiled with immunoSEQ multiplex PCR; TCRdb holds only in-frame clones, not every one. The repertoire consists of tens of thousands of clones, with 90% to 95% occurring once and the leading ten covering less than 5.5%. This sample was taken from a study of T cell responses to AZD1222 COVID-19 vaccine. General study findings and limits: Nearly half of spike-specific TCRs reportedly target unmutated variant regions. Baseline serology detected seropositivity in only a handful of AZD1222 recipients.

The germline gives CDR1 SNHLY, CDR2 FYNNEI. The CDR3 is 14 residues long. The V and J ends lost 7 bases and 3 bases respectively, with 12 bases between them. The chain is built from TRBV2 and TRBJ2-2, with unresolved D. This clonotype originated in an adult in good health. The material was peripheral blood, obtained on day 0 of MenACWY control vaccination. The CDR3 is CASKLRSYTGELFF. CDR3 nucleotides: TGTGCCAGCAAATTAAGGAGTTACACCGGGGAGCTGTTTTTT.